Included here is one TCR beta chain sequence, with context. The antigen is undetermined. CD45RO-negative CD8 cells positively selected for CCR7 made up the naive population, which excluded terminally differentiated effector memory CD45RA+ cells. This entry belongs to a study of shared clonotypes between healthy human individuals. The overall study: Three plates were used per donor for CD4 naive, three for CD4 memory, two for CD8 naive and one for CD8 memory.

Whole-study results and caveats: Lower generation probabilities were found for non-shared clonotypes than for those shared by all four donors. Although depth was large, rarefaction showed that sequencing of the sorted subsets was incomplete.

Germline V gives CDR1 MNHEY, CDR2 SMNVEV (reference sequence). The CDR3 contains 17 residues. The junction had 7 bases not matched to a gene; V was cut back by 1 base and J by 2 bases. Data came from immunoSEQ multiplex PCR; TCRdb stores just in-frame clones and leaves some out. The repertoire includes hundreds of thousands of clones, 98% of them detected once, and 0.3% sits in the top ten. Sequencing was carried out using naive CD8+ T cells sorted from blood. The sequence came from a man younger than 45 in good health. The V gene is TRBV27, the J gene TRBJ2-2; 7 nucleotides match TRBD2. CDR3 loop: CASSLLWSGANTGELFF. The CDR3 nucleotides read TGTGCCAGCAGTTTATTATGGAGCGGGGCTAACACCGGGGAGCTGTTTTTT.